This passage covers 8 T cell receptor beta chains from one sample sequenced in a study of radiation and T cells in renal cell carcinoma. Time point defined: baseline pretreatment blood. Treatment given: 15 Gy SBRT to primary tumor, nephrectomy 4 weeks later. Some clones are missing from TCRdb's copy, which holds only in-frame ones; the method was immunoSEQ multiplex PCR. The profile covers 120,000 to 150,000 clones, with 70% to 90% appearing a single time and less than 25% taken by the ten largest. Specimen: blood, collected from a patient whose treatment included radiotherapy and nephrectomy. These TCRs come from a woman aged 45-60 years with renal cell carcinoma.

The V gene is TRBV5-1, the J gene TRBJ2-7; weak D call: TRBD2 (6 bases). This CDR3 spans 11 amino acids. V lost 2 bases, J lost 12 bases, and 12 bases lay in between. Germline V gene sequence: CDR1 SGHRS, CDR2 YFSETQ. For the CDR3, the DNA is TGCGCCAGCAGCTTAGGAGGGCCGTGGTACTTC. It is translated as CASSLGGPWYF.

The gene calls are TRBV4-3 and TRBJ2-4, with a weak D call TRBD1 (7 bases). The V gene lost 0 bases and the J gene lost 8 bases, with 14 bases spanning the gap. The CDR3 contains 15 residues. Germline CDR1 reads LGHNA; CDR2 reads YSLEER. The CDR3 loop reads CASSQDRDREDIQYF. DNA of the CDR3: TGCGCCAGCAGCCAAGATAGAGACAGGGAGGACATTCAGTACTTC.

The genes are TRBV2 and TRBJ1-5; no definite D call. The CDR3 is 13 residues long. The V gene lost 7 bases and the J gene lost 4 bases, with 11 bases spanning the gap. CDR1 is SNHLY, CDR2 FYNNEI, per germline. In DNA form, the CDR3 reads TGTGCCAGCACCAACGACGGGAATCAGCCCCAGCATTTT. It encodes CASTNDGNQPQHF.

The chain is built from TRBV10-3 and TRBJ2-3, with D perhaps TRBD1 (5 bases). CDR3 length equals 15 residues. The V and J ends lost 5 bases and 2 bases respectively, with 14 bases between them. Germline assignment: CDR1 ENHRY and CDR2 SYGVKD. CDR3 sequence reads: CAISSGNWNTDTQYF. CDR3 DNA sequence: TGTGCCATCAGTTCAGGGAATTGGAACACAGATACGCAGTATTTT.

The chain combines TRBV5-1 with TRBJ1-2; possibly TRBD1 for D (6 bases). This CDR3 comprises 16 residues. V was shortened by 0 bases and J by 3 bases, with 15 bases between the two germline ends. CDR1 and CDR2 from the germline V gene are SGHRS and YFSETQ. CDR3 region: CASSLDPGAIDYGYTF. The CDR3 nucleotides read TGCGCCAGCAGCTTGGATCCGGGGGCTATCGACTATGGCTACACCTTC.

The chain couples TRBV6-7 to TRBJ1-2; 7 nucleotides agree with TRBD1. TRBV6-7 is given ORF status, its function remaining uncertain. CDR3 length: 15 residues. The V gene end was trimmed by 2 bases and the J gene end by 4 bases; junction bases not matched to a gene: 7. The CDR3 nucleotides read TGTGCCAGCAGTTACCCCGGGACAGTGTTCTATGGCTACACCTTC. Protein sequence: CASSYPGTVFYGYTF.

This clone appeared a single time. CDR3 nucleotides: TGTGCCAGCAGCCACCCCCGACAGTCCTATGGCTACACCTTC. Amino acid sequence: CASSHPRQSYGYTF. The chain employs TRBV7-2 and TRBJ1-2; D is perhaps TRBD1 (5 bases). The CDR3 covers 14 residues. V lost 5 bases and J 4 bases, leaving 14 bases between the germline ends. Germline values: CDR1 SGHTA, CDR2 FQGNSA.

The CDR3 sequence is CASSLAGRNEKLFF. The CDR3 DNA sequence: TGCGCCAGCAGCTTGGCAGGGAGGAACGAAAAACTGTTTTTT. The genes are TRBV5-1 and TRBJ1-4; D may be TRBD1 (5 bases). The V end was cut by 0 bases, the J end by 8 bases, with 11 bases between. Germline assignment: CDR1 SGHRS and CDR2 YFSETQ. The CDR3 contains 14 residues.